This is a list of T cell receptor beta chains from one sample in a study of a mutant IDH1 vaccine in newly diagnosed glioma. No antigen has been identified for these receptors. The data were produced by immunoSEQ multiplex PCR, yet TCRdb's version contains in-frame clones alone and is incomplete. The sample shows about 82,000 clones, 65% to 90% of them seen only once. Specimen: PBMCs, collected from a glioma patient whose treatment included an IDH1 peptide vaccine. The receptor source for this set is a man aged 30 to 45 with glioma. Some clones in this sample may be carry-over from other donors' samples. Each CDR3 is given with its conserved first and last residue. Fields, in order: J gene, V gene, CDR3 length, clone size, D gene, CDR3 DNA, CDR3 protein. A D gene is named only where the DNA matches it firmly. Size is stated for part of the rows, as once, few or many counts, or as a class when the clone is expanded.

J: TRBJ1-2; V: TRBV4-3; length: 14; size: .; D: .; DNA: TGCGCCAGCAGCCCCCGTCAGGGCGACTATGGCTACACCTTC; CDR3: CASSPRQGDYGYTF
J: TRBJ1-2; V: TRBV21-1; length: 15; size: .; D: .; DNA: TGTGCCAGCAGCAAAGACGGCGGGGGCGCGACTGGCTACACCTTC; CDR3: CASSKDGGGATGYTF
J: TRBJ1-2; V: TRBV30; length: 13; size: .; D: .; DNA: TGTGCCTGGAGTGTTTTGGTGTCGGCAGGCTACACCTTC; CDR3: CAWSVLVSAGYTF
J: TRBJ2-7; V: TRBV5-4; length: 15; size: .; D: .; DNA: TGTGCCAGCAGCCCGGGGCGAGAGAAGTCCTACGAGCAGTACTTC; CDR3: CASSPGREKSYEQYF
J: TRBJ2-7; V: TRBV2; length: 12; size: few; D: .; DNA: TGTGCCAGCTCACCAGGGGTCCACGAGCAGTACTTC; CDR3: CASSPGVHEQYF
J: TRBJ1-3; V: TRBV4-2; length: 15; size: .; D: TRBD1; DNA: TGTGCCAGCAGCCAGGGGACAGGGGCAGGAAACACCATATATTTT; CDR3: CASSQGTGAGNTIYF
J: TRBJ1-4; V: TRBV23-1; length: 13; size: once; D: .; DNA: TGCGCCAGCAGTCAAAACAGAATAGAAAAACTGTTTTTT; CDR3: CASSQNRIEKLFF
J: TRBJ2-1; V: TRBV18; length: 12; size: .; D: .; DNA: TGTGCCAGCTCTCCGTCCGGGGATGAGCAGTTCTTC; CDR3: CASSPSGDEQFF
J: TRBJ2-1; V: TRBV28; length: 15; size: .; D: .; DNA: TGTGCCAGCAGTACCTCCAGGGAAGCGTACAATGAGCAGTTCTTC; CDR3: CASSTSREAYNEQFF
J: TRBJ2-7; V: TRBV6-1; length: 14; size: .; D: .; DNA: TGTGCCGGACGCGAAACCGGGACCTCCTACGAGCAGTACTTC; CDR3: CAGRETGTSYEQYF
J: TRBJ2-1; V: TRBV5-4; length: 16; size: .; D: TRBD2; DNA: TGTGCCAGCAGCTTGGATGGTCTAGCGGGGCTCAATGAGCAGTTCTTC; CDR3: CASSLDGLAGLNEQFF
J: TRBJ2-7; V: TRBV5-6; length: 16; size: .; D: TRBD1; DNA: TGTGCCAGCAGCTTTTGGCATACCGGGACAGTCTACGAGCAGTACTTC; CDR3: CASSFWHTGTVYEQYF
J: TRBJ1-1; V: TRBV5-4; length: 13; size: .; D: TRBD1; DNA: TGTGCCAGCAGCGGGACAGGGAATAATGAAGCTTTCTTT; CDR3: CASSGTGNNEAFF
J: TRBJ1-6; V: TRBV7-6; length: 18; size: once; D: .; DNA: TGTGCCAGCAGCTTAGAGGTTGGGGGGAGCTCCTATAATTCACCCCTCCACTTT; CDR3: CASSLEVGGSSYNSPLHF
J: TRBJ1-4; V: TRBV5-4; length: 15; size: .; D: .; DNA: TGTGCCAGCAGCTCGGCCGGGACTGGGAATGAAAAACTGTTTTTT; CDR3: CASSSAGTGNEKLFF
J: TRBJ1-2; V: TRBV30; length: 12; size: .; D: .; DNA: TGTGCCTGGACCCCGGGGGGGCAGGGCTACACCTTC; CDR3: CAWTPGGQGYTF